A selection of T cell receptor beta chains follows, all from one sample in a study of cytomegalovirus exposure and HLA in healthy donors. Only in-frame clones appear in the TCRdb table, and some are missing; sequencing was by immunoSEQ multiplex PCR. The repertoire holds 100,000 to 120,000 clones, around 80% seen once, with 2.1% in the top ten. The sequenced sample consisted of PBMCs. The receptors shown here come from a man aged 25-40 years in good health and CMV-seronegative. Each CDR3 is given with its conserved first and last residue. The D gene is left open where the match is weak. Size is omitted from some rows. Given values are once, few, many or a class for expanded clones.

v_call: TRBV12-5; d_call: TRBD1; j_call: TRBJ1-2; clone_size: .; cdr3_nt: TGTGCTAGTGGTTTGGTAGAAGGGGGCGTATCATATGGCTACACCTTC; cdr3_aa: CASGLVEGGVSYGYTF
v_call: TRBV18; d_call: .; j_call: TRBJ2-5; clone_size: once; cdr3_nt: TGTGCCAGCTCCCGCGAACAGGGAAAAGAAGAGACCCAGTACTTC; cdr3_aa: CASSREQGKEETQYF
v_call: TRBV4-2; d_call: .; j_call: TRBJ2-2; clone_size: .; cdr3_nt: TGTGCCAGCAGCCAAGATGGGCCCCTGTTTTTT; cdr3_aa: CASSQDGPLFF
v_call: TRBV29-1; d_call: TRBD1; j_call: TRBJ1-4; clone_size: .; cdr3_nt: TGCAGCGCCCAGGGACAGTCTAATGAAAAACTGTTTTTT; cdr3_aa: CSAQGQSNEKLFF
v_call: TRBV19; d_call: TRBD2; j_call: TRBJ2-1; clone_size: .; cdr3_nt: TGTGCCAGTAAGACTAGCGGGGGATACAATGAGCAGTTCTTC; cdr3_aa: CASKTSGGYNEQFF
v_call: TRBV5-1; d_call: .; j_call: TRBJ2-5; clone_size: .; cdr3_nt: TGCGCCAGCAGCTTGGCAAGGACTCAAGAGACCCAGTACTTC; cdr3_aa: CASSLARTQETQYF
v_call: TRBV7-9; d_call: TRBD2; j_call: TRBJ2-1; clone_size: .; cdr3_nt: TGTGCCAGCAGCTGGCGGACTAGTGTGTGGAATGAGCAGTTCTTC; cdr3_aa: CASSWRTSVWNEQFF
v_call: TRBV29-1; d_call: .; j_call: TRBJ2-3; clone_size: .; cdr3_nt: TGCAGCGTTGATATGGAGTCCCCAGATACGCAGTATTTT; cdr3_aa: CSVDMESPDTQYF
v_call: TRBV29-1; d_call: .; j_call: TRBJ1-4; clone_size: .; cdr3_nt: TGCAGCGTTAGGACCGTCAAGGGGGAAAAACTGTTTTTT; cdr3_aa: CSVRTVKGEKLFF
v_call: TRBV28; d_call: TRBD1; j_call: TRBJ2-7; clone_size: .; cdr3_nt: TGTGCCAGCAGTCCGGGGACAGGGTTCTCCTACGAGCAGTACTTC; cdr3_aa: CASSPGTGFSYEQYF